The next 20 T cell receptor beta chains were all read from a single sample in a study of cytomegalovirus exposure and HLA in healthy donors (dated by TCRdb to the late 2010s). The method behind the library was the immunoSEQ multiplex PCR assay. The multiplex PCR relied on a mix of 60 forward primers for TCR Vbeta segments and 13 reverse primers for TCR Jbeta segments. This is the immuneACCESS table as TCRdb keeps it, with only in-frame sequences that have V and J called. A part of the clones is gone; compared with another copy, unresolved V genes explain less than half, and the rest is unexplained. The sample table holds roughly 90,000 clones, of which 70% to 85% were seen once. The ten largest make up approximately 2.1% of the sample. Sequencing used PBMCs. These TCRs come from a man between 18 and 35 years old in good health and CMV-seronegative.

CDR3: CASSSPLSDRDFNEQFF. The DNA of the CDR3 is TGCGCCAGCAGCTCCCCACTGTCCGACAGGGATTTCAATGAGCAGTTCTTC. This rearrangement joins TRBV5-1 to TRBJ2-1, with 7 bases fitting TRBD1. Germline V lookup: CDR1 SGHRS, CDR2 YFSETQ. With 3 bases clipped from V and 6 bases from J, the junction kept 15 bases outside the gene matches. The CDR3 runs to 17 residues.

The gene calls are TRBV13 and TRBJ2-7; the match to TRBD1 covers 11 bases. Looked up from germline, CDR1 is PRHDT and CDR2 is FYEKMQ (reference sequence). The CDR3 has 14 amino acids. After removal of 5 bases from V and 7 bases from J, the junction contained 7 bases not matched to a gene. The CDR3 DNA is TGTGCCAGCAGCCCCGGACAGGGGGCTCATGAGCAGTACTTC. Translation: CASSPGQGAHEQYF.

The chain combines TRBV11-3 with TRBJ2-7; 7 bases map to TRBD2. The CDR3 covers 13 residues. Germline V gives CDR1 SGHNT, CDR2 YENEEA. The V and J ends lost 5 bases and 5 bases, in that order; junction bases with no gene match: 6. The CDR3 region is CASSPTGGNEQYF. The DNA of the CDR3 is TGTGCCAGCAGCCCAACGGGGGGTAACGAGCAGTACTTC.

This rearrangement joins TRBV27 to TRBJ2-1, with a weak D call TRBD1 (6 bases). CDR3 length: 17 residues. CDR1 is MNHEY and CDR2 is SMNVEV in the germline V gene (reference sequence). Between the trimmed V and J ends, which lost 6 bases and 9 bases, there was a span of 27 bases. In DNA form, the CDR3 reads TGTGCCAGCAGCGAAGCCCGTACAGGGTCAAATTTCGGTGAGCAGTTCTTC. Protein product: CASSEARTGSNFGEQFF.

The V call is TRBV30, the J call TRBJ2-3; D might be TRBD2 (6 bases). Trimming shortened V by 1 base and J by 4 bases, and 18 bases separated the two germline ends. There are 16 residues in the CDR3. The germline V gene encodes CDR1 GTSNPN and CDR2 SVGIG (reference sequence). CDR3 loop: CAWSGLPGVGADTQYF. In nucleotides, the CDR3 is TGTGCCTGGAGTGGTCTCCCGGGAGTAGGTGCAGATACGCAGTATTTT.

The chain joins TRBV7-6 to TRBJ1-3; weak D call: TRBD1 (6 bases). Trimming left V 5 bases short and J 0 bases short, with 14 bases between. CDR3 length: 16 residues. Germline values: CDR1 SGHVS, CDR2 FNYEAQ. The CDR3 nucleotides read TGTGCCAGCAGCCCCGGGACAACAAGCTCTGGAAACACCATATATTTT. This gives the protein CASSPGTTSSGNTIYF.

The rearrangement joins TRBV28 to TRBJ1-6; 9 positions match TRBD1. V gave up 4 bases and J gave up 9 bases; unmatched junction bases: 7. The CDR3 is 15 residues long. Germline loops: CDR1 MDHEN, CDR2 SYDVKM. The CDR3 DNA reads TGTGCCAGCAGTTCCCCGACAGGGGGGACTTCACCCCTCCACTTT. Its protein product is CASSSPTGGTSPLHF.

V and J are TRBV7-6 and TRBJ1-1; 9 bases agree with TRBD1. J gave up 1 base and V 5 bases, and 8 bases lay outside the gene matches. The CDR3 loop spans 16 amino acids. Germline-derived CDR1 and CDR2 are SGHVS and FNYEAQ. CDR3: CASSPTNRGRNTEAFF. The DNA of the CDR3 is TGTGCCAGCAGCCCCACGAACAGGGGGCGGAACACTGAAGCTTTCTTT.

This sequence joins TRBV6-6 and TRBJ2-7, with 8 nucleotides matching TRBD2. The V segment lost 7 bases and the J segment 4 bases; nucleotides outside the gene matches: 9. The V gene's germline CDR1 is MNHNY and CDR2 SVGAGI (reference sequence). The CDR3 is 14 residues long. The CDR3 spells CASKKREGAYEQYF. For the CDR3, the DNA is TGTGCCAGCAAGAAACGGGAGGGTGCGTACGAGCAGTACTTC.

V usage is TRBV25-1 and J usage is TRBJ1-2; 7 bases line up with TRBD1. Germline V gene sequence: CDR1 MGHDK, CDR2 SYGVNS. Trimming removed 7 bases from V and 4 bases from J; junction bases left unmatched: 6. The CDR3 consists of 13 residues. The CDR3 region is CASMMHRGYGYTF. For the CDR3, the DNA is TGTGCCAGCATGATGCACAGGGGCTATGGCTACACCTTC.

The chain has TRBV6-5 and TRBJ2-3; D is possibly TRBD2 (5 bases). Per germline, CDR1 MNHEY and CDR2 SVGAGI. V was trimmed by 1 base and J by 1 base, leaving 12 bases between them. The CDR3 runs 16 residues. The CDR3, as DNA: TGTGCCAGCAGTTACTTTGGACTTCCCGGCACAGATACGCAGTATTTT. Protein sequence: CASSYFGLPGTDTQYF.

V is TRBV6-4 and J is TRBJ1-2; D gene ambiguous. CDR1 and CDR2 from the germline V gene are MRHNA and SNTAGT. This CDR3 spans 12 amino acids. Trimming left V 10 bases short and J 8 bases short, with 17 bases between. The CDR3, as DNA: TGTGCCACCCCCGCTGGAGGTCGCGGCTACACCTTC. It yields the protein CATPAGGRGYTF.

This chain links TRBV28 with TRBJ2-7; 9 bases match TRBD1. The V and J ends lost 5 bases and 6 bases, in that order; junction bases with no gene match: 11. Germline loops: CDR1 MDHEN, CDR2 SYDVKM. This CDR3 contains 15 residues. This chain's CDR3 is CASSTSRTGAAEQYF. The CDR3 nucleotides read TGTGCCAGCAGTACCTCCAGGACAGGGGCGGCCGAGCAGTACTTC.

CDR3 region: CASSLLLTEAFF. The CDR3 DNA reads TGTGCCAGCAGTTTACTCCTCACTGAAGCTTTCTTT. The rearrangement uses TRBV28 and TRBJ1-1; D is undetermined. This CDR3 has 12 residues. The V end lost 2 bases, the J end lost 4 bases, and 5 bases lay between the germline ends. The germline V gene encodes CDR1 MDHEN and CDR2 SYDVKM.

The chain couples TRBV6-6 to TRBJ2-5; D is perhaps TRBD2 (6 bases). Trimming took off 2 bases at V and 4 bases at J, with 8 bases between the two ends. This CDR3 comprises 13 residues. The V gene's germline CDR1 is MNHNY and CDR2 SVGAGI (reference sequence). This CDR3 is CASSYRLGETQYF. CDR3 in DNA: TGTGCCAGCAGTTACAGACTAGGAGAGACCCAGTACTTC.

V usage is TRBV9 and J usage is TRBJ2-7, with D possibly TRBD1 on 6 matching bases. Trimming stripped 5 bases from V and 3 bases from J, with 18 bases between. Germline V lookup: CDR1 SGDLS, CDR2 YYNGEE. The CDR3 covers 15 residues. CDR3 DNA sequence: TGTGCCAGCAGTGAATCACAGGGAGTCATCTACGAGCAGTACTTC. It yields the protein CASSESQGVIYEQYF.

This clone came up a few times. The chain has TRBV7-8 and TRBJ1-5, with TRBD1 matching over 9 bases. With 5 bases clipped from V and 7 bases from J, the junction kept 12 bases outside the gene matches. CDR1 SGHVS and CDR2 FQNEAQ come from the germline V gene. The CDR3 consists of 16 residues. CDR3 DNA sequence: TGTGCCAGCAGCCCGACGGGACAGGGAATAGGGCAGCCCCAGCATTTT. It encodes CASSPTGQGIGQPQHF.

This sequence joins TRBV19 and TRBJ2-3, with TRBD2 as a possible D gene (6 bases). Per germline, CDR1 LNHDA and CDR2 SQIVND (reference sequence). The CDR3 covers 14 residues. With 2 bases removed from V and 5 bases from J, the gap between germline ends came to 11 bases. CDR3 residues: CASSIREGLDTQYF. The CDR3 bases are TGTGCCAGTAGTATACGCGAGGGACTAGATACGCAGTATTTT. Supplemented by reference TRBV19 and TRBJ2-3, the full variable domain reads DGGITQSPKYLFRKEGQNVTLSCEQNLNHDAMYWYRQDPGQGLRLIYYSQIVNDFQKGDIAEGYSVSREKKESFPLTVTSAQKNPTAFYLCASSIREGLDTQYFGPGTRLTVL.

CDR3: CASSHYETSGSFGYEQYF. In nucleotides, the CDR3 is TGTGCCAGCAGCCACTATGAGACTAGCGGTTCTTTCGGCTACGAGCAGTACTTC. The V and J genes are TRBV14 and TRBJ2-7; 9 positions agree with TRBD2. The CDR3 contains 18 residues. The V segment lost 3 bases and the J segment 3 bases; nucleotides outside the gene matches: 15. CDR1 SGHDN and CDR2 FVKESK come from the germline V gene.

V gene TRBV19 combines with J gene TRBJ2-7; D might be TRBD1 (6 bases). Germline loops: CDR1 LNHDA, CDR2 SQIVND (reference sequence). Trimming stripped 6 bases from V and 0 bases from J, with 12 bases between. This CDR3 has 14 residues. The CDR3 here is CASSPEGDSYEQYF. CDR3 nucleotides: TGTGCCAGTAGCCCCGAGGGGGACTCCTACGAGCAGTACTTC. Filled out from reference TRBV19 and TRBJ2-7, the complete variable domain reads DGGITQSPKYLFRKEGQNVTLSCEQNLNHDAMYWYRQDPGQGLRLIYYSQIVNDFQKGDIAEGYSVSREKKESFPLTVTSAQKNPTAFYLCASSPEGDSYEQYFGPGTRLTVT.